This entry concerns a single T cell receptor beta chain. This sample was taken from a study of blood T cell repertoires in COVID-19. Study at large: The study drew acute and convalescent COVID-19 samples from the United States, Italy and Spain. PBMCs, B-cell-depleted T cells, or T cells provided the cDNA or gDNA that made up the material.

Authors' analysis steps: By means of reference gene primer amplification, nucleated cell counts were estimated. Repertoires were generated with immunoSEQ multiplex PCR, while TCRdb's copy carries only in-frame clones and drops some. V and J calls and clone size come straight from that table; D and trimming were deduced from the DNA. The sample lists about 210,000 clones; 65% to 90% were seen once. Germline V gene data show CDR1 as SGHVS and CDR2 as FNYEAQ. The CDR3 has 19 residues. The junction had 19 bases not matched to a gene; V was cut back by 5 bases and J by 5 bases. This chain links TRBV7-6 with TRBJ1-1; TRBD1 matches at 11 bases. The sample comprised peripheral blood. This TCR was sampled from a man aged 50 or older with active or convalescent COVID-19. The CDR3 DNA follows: TGTGCCAGCAGCCACCTCCCTCCGGGACAGGGGGAGGAGGGAACTGAAGCTTTCTTT. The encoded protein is CASSHLPPGQGEEGTEAFF.